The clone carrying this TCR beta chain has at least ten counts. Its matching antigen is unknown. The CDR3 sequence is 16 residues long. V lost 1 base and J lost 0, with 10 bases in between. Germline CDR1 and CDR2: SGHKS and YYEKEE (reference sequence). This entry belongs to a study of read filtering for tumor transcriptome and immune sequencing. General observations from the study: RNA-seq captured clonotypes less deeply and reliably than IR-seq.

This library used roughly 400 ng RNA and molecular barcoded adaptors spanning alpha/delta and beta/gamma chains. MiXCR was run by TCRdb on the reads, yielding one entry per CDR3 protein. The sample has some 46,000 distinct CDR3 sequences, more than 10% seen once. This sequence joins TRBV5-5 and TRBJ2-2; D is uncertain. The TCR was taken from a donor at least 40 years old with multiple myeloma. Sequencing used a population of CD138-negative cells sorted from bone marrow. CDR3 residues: CASSLLSQANTGELFF. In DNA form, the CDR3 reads TGTGCCAGCAGCTTGTTATCCCAAGCGAACACCGGGGAGCTGTTTTTT. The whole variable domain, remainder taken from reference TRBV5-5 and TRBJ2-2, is DAGVTQSPTHLIKTRGQQVTLRCSPISGHKSVSWYQQVLGQGPQFIFQYYEKEERGRGNFPDRFSARQFPNYSSELNVNALLLGDSALYLCASSLLSQANTGELFFGEGSRLTVL.